This T cell receptor (beta chain) was sequenced for a study of blood T cells in healthy people across ages. Study observations and caveats: Fewer expanded clones and more diversity marked long-lived versus aged donors.

Germline CDR1 MNHEY, CDR2 SVGAGI. This CDR3 contains 16 residues. V shed 4 bases, J shed 8 bases, and the junction held 15 bases outside the gene matches. Details on this clonotype: Its antigen remains unknown.

With a J-beta primer mix and a sample-barcoded 5' primer, a second PCR ran 7 to 11 cycles. MiXCR was run by TCRdb on the 5' RACE reads, yielding one entry per CDR3 protein. The data show 800,000 to 950,000 distinct CDR3 sequences, about 37% seen once. The chain uses TRBV6-5 and TRBJ1-2; TRBD1 aligns across 8 bases. The sequence was collected from a man younger than 35 in good health. The specimen was blood. CDR3 bases: TGTGCCAGCAGTTCTGTGTCCGGGCAGGGGGCAGGAGGCTACACCTTC. Protein product: CASSSVSGQGAGGYTF.